The 11 T cell receptor delta chains listed next were all sequenced from one sample in a study of gamma-delta T cells after stem cell transplantation. TCRdb reprocessed the RT-PCR reads through CATT. The table records about 2,800 delta-chain clones, around 3.6% of them present only once. The sample was gamma-delta T cells. Receptors were obtained from a human donor. It is not recorded whose cells these are; they may come from a transplant donor.

A word on this clone: Given a far larger clone just one base away, this is likely a sequencing read error. Other nucleotide sequences in the sample specify the same CDR3. The chain is built from TRDV2 and TRDJ1, with D possibly being TRDD3 (5 bases). The CDR3 has 16 residues. V gave up 1 base and J gave up 0 bases, with 14 bases separating them. Germline loops: CDR1 GEAIGNYY, CDR2 EKD. The CDR3 nucleotides read TGTGCCTGTGACACACTTGGGGACAGTTACACCGATAAACTCATCTTT. Encoded protein: CACDTLGDSYTDKLIF.

Concerning this clone: The protein recorded in TCRdb matches a much larger clone and deviates from this DNA's translation at residue 5, suggesting a read error; the protein here is obtained by translating the DNA. Here the CDR3 reads CACDPVGGPRDKLIF. CDR3 nucleotides: TGTGCCTGTGACCCCGTTGGGGGTCCACGCGATAAACTCATCTTT. The J gene is TRDJ1, the V gene TRDV2; a weak D match, TRDD3 (6 bases). Germline V gives CDR1 GEAIGNYY, CDR2 EKD. Trimming cost V 3 bases and J 4 bases, with 17 bases left between them. The CDR3 sequence is 15 residues long.

The chain links TRDV2 to TRDJ3, with D possibly being TRDD3 (6 bases). The CDR3 loop spans 19 amino acids. CDR1 is GEAIGNYY and CDR2 is EKD in the germline V gene. Trimming removed 1 base from V and 0 bases from J, with 15 bases in between. The CDR3 DNA reads TGTGCCTGTGACACTGGGGATGCCCGGAGCTCCTGGGACACCCGACAGATGTTTTTC. It yields the protein CACDTGDARSSWDTRQMFF.

About this clone: A far larger clone differs by one base, so this is likely a read error. The sample contains more than one DNA sequence encoding this CDR3. The chain is built from TRDV2 and TRDJ1, with D tentatively TRDD3 (6 bases). CDR3 length: 16 residues. CDR1 is GEAIGNYY, CDR2 EKD, per germline. Between the trimmed V and J ends, which lost 0 bases and 4 bases, there was a span of 17 bases. The CDR3 region is CACDTLTGSHSDKLIF. The CDR3 bases are TGTGCCTGTGACACCTTGACTGGGTCCCACAGCGATAAACTCATCTTT.

This clone was detected a few times. The chain is built from TRDV2 and TRDJ1; D call uncertain. The CDR3 sequence is 17 residues long. The germline CDR1 and CDR2 sequences are GEAIGNYY and EKD. V was trimmed by 0 bases and J by 0 bases, leaving 16 bases between them. The CDR3, as DNA: TGTGCCTGTGACACCGTCAGGGCTCGACCGTACACCGATAAACTCATCTTT. Residues: CACDTVRARPYTDKLIF.

The table lists this clone with a few counts. A far bigger clonotype differs at one base, so this is likely a read error. The chain employs TRDV2 and TRDJ1; 10 nucleotides line up with TRDD3. CDR3 length: 23 residues. J was trimmed by 1 base and V by 2 bases; bases with no gene match: 27. CDR1 is GEAIGNYY and CDR2 is EKD in the germline V gene. The CDR3 protein is CACDILAPTPQVGDTSPTDKLIF. In DNA, the CDR3 is TGTGCCTGTGACATTTTAGCTCCTACACCCCAGGTGGGGGATACTTCACCCACCGATAAACTCATCTTT.

Note on this clone: TCRdb has a much larger clone's protein, which differs at residue 4 from the translation of this DNA, likely because of a read error; what is shown is the protein translated from the DNA. The chain joins TRDV2 to TRDJ1; 8 bases are shared with TRDD3. This CDR3 region has 18 residues. The J segment lost 0 bases and the V segment lost 5 bases, leaving 16 bases of the junction unmatched. The germline gives CDR1 GEAIGNYY, CDR2 EKD. This CDR3 is CACGIVGDQGSDTDKLIF. The CDR3 nucleotides read TGTGCCTGTGGCATAGTGGGGGATCAGGGTTCGGACACCGATAAACTCATCTTT.

By share of the sample, this clone is medium-sized. This may stem from a read error, because a much larger clone lies one nucleotide away. V is TRDV2 and J is TRDJ1; TRDD3 aligns across 7 bases. V gave up 1 base and J gave up 3 bases; unmatched junction bases: 10. The CDR3 totals 16 residues. CDR1 and CDR2 (germline): GEAIGNYY, EKD. This CDR3 is CACDTLGAIVADKLIF. In DNA, the CDR3 is TGTGCCTGTGACACGCTGGGGGCTATCGTCGCCGATAAACTCATCTTT.

This clone was detected only a few times. This likely traces to a read error, being one base from a far larger clone. Other DNA variants within this sample encode the same CDR3. The CDR3 sequence is CACDTLTGGYTDKLIF. CDR3 in DNA: TGTGCCTGTGACACCTTGACTGGGGGGTACACCGATAAACTCATCTTT. The V call is TRDV2, the J call TRDJ1, with 8 bases lining up with TRDD3. Per the germline V gene, CDR1 is GEAIGNYY and CDR2 is EKD. J lost 0 bases, V lost 0 bases, and 5 bases had no gene match. This CDR3 spans 16 amino acids.

A word on this clone: One junction end does not reproduce the germline sequence, and a read error may be involved. V is TRDV2 and J is TRDJ1, with 9 nucleotides matching TRDD3. CDR3 size: 19 residues. In germline, CDR1 is GEAIGNYY, CDR2 EKD. The CDR3 DNA reads TGTGCCTGTGGCACCGCGGAACTGGGGGACAGAATGTACACCGATAGACTCATCTTT. Residues: CACGTAELGDRMYTDRLIF.

The sample holds a few counts of this clone. The chain joins TRDV2 to TRDJ1; D may be TRDD2 or TRDD3 (6 bases each). Germline V lookup: CDR1 GEAIGNYY, CDR2 EKD. V lost 0 bases to trimming and J lost 0 bases, with 16 bases between them. CDR3 size: 17 residues. CDR3 DNA: TGTGCCTGTGACACCCTACTGGGTCCTTCCAACACCGATAAACTCATCTTT. As protein: CACDTLLGPSNTDKLIF.